The 32 T cell receptor beta chains below all came from one sample that was sequenced in a study of T cell repertoires in cytomegalovirus infection. MiXCR, applied by TCRdb to the reads, yields one record per CDR3 protein. The table includes about 78,000 distinct CDR3 sequences, roughly 40% detected once. Their target antigens are unknown. The material was CD8+ T cells from cultured PBMCs, obtained from culture after CMV antigen stimulation. These receptors originate from a human donor in good health (CMV status not recorded). Some clones in this sample may be carry-over from other donors' samples.

The CDR3 here is CASSRPGQLYEQYF. The CDR3 region has the DNA TGTGCCAGCAGTCGACCGGGACAGTTATACGAGCAGTACTTC. J is TRBJ2-7 and V is TRBV28; 7 bases line up with TRBD1. The CDR3 has 14 amino acids. Germline CDR1 reads MDHEN; CDR2 reads SYDVKM. V shed 5 bases, J shed 4 bases, and the junction held 8 bases outside the gene matches.

This rearrangement joins TRBV6-6 to TRBJ2-6; no definite D call. The CDR3 runs 16 residues. CDR1 is MNHNY and CDR2 is SVGAGI in the germline V gene (reference sequence). The germline V and J ends were trimmed by 2 bases and 0 bases, with 8 bases remaining between them. This chain's CDR3 is CASSYRRGSGANVLTF. The CDR3 DNA reads as TGTGCCAGCAGTTACAGGCGAGGCTCTGGGGCCAACGTCCTGACTTTC.

This clonotype was seen many times. This rearrangement joins TRBV4-1 to TRBJ1-3; perhaps TRBD1 as D (5 bases). Germline V gene data show CDR1 as MGHRA and CDR2 as YSYEKL. CDR3 length: 17 amino acids. V gave up 0 bases and J gave up 2 bases, with 14 bases separating them. The CDR3 DNA reads TGCGCCAGCAGCCAAGATAGTCCCGGGACTACTGGAAACACCATATATTTT. Amino acid sequence: CASSQDSPGTTGNTIYF.

This clonotype showed up just a few times. The V and J genes are TRBV4-1 and TRBJ2-2; unclear D gene. Trimming stripped 0 bases from V and 7 bases from J, with 18 bases between. In germline, CDR1 is MGHRA, CDR2 YSYEKL. The length of the CDR3 is 17 residues. The CDR3 loop is CASSQEDTTRYGGELFF. In nucleotides, the CDR3 is TGCGCCAGCAGCCAAGAAGATACGACGAGGTACGGCGGGGAGCTGTTTTTT.

The V and J genes are TRBV4-1 and TRBJ2-5; no definite D call. V lost 3 bases and J lost 2, with 7 bases in between. Germline assignment: CDR1 MGHRA and CDR2 YSYEKL. This CDR3 is 13 amino acids long. The CDR3 loop reads CASSQALQETQYF. The CDR3, as DNA: TGCGCCAGCAGCCAGGCACTTCAAGAGACCCAGTACTTC.

This rearrangement joins TRBV6-8 to TRBJ1-5; TRBD1 aligns across 9 bases. J gave up 6 bases and V 5 bases, and 8 bases lay outside the gene matches. CDR1 is MNHGY and CDR2 is SAAAGT in the germline V gene. The CDR3 consists of 15 residues. CDR3: CASSPSTGGSQPQHF. The CDR3, as DNA: TGTGCCAGCAGTCCTTCGACAGGGGGGAGTCAGCCCCAGCATTTT.

The chain has TRBV7-3 and TRBJ1-5; D is unclear. CDR1 is SGHTA, CDR2 FQGTGA, per germline. Trimming cost V 2 bases and J 10 bases, with 9 bases left between them. The CDR3 is made up of 12 amino acids. The CDR3 DNA reads TGTGCCAGCAGCTTAGAGGGTGGTCCCCAGCATTTT. Translated: CASSLEGGPQHF.

The chain combines TRBV11-2 with TRBJ1-2, with D possibly being TRBD1 (6 bases). The germline V gene encodes CDR1 SGHAT and CDR2 FQNNGV. The CDR3 is 12 residues long. V was clipped by 5 bases and J by 9 bases, with 13 bases between them. CDR3 nucleotides: TGTGCCAGCAGCCTGAACAGGGAAAGCTACACCTTC. This translates into CASSLNRESYTF.

The chain carries TRBV11-3 and TRBJ2-1, with unresolved D. The CDR3 is made up of 13 amino acids. V gave up 1 base and J gave up 8 bases, with 9 bases separating them. CDR1 and CDR2 from the germline V gene are SGHNT and YENEEA. The CDR3: CASSLGSSHEQFF. CDR3 in DNA: TGTGCCAGCAGCTTAGGGTCCAGCCATGAGCAGTTCTTC. The full variable domain, with the rest looked up from reference TRBV11-3 and TRBJ2-1, is EAGVVQSPRYKIIEKKQPVAFWCNPISGHNTLYWYLQNLGQGPELLIRYENEEAVDDSQLPKDRFSAERLKGVDSTLKIQPAELGDSAVYLCASSLGSSHEQFFGPGTRLTVL.

The rearrangement joins TRBV7-6 to TRBJ1-1, with a weak D call TRBD1 (6 bases). This CDR3 has 14 residues. The germline V and J ends were trimmed by 1 base and 5 bases, with 11 bases remaining between them. In germline, CDR1 is SGHVS, CDR2 FNYEAQ. The CDR3 nucleotides read TGTGCCAGCAGCTTAGAGGGGGGGAGGACTGAAGCTTTCTTT. It encodes CASSLEGGRTEAFF.

This clonotype was counted a few times. The rearrangement links TRBV28 to TRBJ2-4; no clear D gene. The CDR3 spans 15 residues. CDR1 MDHEN and CDR2 SYDVKM come from the germline V gene. Trimming shortened V by 7 bases and J by 5 bases, and 18 bases separated the two germline ends. The CDR3 DNA follows: TGTGCCAGCACCGAAGTTGGGCCCCCACAAAACATTCAGTACTTC. This codes for CASTEVGPPQNIQYF.

The V call is TRBV4-2, the J call TRBJ2-7; 13 nucleotides align to TRBD2. This CDR3 has 16 amino acids. J lost 6 bases, V lost 2 bases, and 7 bases had no gene match. Germline CDR1 and CDR2: LGHNA and YNFKEQ. The CDR3 sequence is CASSQTPGLAGREQYF. Here the CDR3 DNA reads TGTGCCAGCAGCCAAACTCCGGGACTAGCGGGGCGCGAGCAGTACTTC.

In this sample, this clonotype turned up a few times. The chain couples TRBV12-3 or TRBV12-4 to TRBJ2-3, with 9 nucleotides matching TRBD1. The CDR3 is made up of 15 amino acids. V lost 5 bases to trimming and J lost 3 bases; unmatched junction nucleotides: 6. The CDR3 DNA reads TGTGCCAGCAGTACCGGGACAGGGCCTACAGATACGCAGTATTTT. Its translation: CASSTGTGPTDTQYF.

In this sample, this clonotype turned up many times. The gene calls are TRBV7-2 and TRBJ2-3; D might be TRBD1 or TRBD2, each matching 5 bases. Germline assignment: CDR1 SGHTA and CDR2 FQGNSA. Trimming removed 2 bases at V and 2 bases at J, with 11 bases between. The CDR3 contains 15 residues. The CDR3 DNA reads TGTGCCAGCAGCTTACGGGACCGCCCCACAGATACGCAGTATTTT. It encodes CASSLRDRPTDTQYF.

This clonotype was counted ten times or more. This chain links TRBV7-2 with TRBJ2-5, with 9 bases matching TRBD2. The junction had 7 bases not matched to a gene; V was cut back by 3 bases and J by 5 bases. Germline lookup yields CDR1 SGHTA and CDR2 FQGNSA. This CDR3 region has 15 residues. The CDR3 region has the DNA TGTGCCAGCAGCTTCCTAGGGACTAGCTGGGAGACCCAGTACTTC. Translating gives CASSFLGTSWETQYF.

The chain carries TRBV6-1 and TRBJ1-6; D may be TRBD1 (6 bases). This CDR3 spans 16 amino acids. Germline-derived CDR1 and CDR2 are MNHNS and SASEGT. The V and J ends lost 5 bases and 5 bases respectively, with 16 bases between them. CDR3 in DNA: TGTGCCAGCAGTTACAGGGAGATACCCGATAATTCACCCCTCCACTTT. This encodes CASSYREIPDNSPLHF.

The chain employs TRBV6-5 and TRBJ1-6; 7 nucleotides align to TRBD1. The germline CDR1 and CDR2 sequences are MNHEY and SVGAGI. J was trimmed by 3 bases and V by 6 bases; bases with no gene match: 5. The CDR3 loop spans 15 amino acids. The CDR3 loop is CASREGAIYNSPLHF. The DNA of the CDR3 is TGTGCCAGCAGGGAGGGGGCGATCTATAATTCACCCCTCCACTTT.

The V call is TRBV7-9, the J call TRBJ1-3; D remains unclear. Trimming left V 2 bases short and J 0 bases short, with 11 bases between. Germline CDR1 is SEHNR and CDR2 is FQNEAQ (reference sequence). The CDR3 is 16 amino acids. In DNA form, the CDR3 reads TGTGCCAGCAGCTTATCGAGGTTAAGCTCTGGAAACACCATATATTTT. Its translation is CASSLSRLSSGNTIYF.

The table lists this clonotype with a few counts. This chain connects TRBV7-9 to TRBJ2-7, with D possibly TRBD2 on 6 matching bases. Trimming took 8 bases from V and 2 from J, leaving 7 bases between them. The CDR3 is 11 amino acids. Per the germline V gene, CDR1 is SEHNR and CDR2 is FQNEAQ (reference sequence). The CDR3 reads CASSGAYEQYF. Written as DNA, the CDR3 is TGTGCCAGCTCGGGGGCCTACGAGCAGTACTTC.

This clonotype has only a few counts. The chain has TRBV9 and TRBJ2-6; 9 nucleotides line up with TRBD1. V dropped 3 bases and J dropped 2; count of bases not matched to a gene: 3. The CDR3 runs to 16 residues. The germline V gene has CDR1 SGDLS and CDR2 YYNGEE. Written as DNA, the CDR3 is TGTGCCAGCAGCGGAAACAGGGGGCCTGGGGCCAACGTCCTGACTTTC. This encodes CASSGNRGPGANVLTF.

The chain links TRBV7-6 to TRBJ1-4; D is unresolved. The CDR3 runs to 14 residues. CDR1 SGHVS and CDR2 FNYEAQ come from the germline V gene. V gave up 5 bases and J gave up 1 base, with 8 bases separating them. This chain's CDR3 is CASSPAQTNEKLFF. In nucleotides, the CDR3 is TGTGCCAGCAGCCCAGCCCAAACTAATGAAAAACTGTTTTTT. Variable domain in full (rest from reference TRBV7-6 and TRBJ1-4): GAGVSQSPRYKVTKRGQDVALRCDPISGHVSLYWYRQALGQGPEFLTYFNYEAQQDKSGLPNDRFSAERPEGSISTLTIQRTEQRDSAMYRCASSPAQTNEKLFFGSGTQLSVL.

This clonotype has only a few counts. The J gene is TRBJ2-2, the V gene TRBV7-6; D remains ambiguous. The V end was cut by 1 base, the J end by 7 bases, with 10 bases between. This CDR3 is 14 amino acids long. The germline V gene encodes CDR1 SGHVS and CDR2 FNYEAQ. This CDR3 is CASSLVVSGGELFF. CDR3 coding DNA: TGTGCCAGCAGCTTAGTTGTGTCTGGCGGGGAGCTGTTTTTT.

The gene calls are TRBV6-1 and TRBJ2-7; TRBD1 matches at 7 bases. The V and J ends lost 0 bases and 4 bases, in that order; junction bases with no gene match: 6. Germline lookup yields CDR1 MNHNS and CDR2 SASEGT. The CDR3 sequence is 15 residues long. CDR3 bases: TGTGCCAGCAGTGAAGCCAGGGGGTTCGGTTACGAGCAGTACTTC. It codes for CASSEARGFGYEQYF.

The rearrangement uses TRBV7-6 and TRBJ2-1, with D perhaps matching TRBD1 or TRBD2 (6 bases each). The CDR3 spans 15 residues. Looked up from germline, CDR1 is SGHVS and CDR2 is FNYEAQ. Trimming cost V 5 bases and J 7 bases, with 18 bases left between them. The CDR3: CASSLGGQGWNEQFF. CDR3 nucleotide sequence: TGTGCCAGCAGCCTGGGGGGCCAGGGCTGGAATGAGCAGTTCTTC.

V gene TRBV19 combines with J gene TRBJ1-1; no firm D call. The germline V gene encodes CDR1 LNHDA and CDR2 SQIVND (reference sequence). This CDR3 has 11 amino acids. Trimming left V 7 bases short and J 3 bases short, with 6 bases between. CDR3 sequence: CASNSYTEAFF. The CDR3, as DNA: TGTGCCAGTAACAGCTACACTGAAGCTTTCTTT.

The chain is built from TRBV12-3 or TRBV12-4 and TRBJ2-1, with 11 bases aligning to TRBD2. Trimming took 5 bases from V and 7 from J; bases not matched to a gene: 4. This CDR3 has 14 amino acids. CDR3 region: CASSDSGGANEQFF. The CDR3 nucleotides are TGTGCCAGCAGTGATAGCGGGGGGGCAAATGAGCAGTTCTTC.

The J gene is TRBJ2-3, the V gene TRBV13; 7 bases align to TRBD1. V shed 5 bases, J shed 5 bases, and the junction held 7 bases outside the gene matches. Germline lookup yields CDR1 PRHDT and CDR2 FYEKMQ (reference sequence). The CDR3 contains 14 residues. The CDR3 sequence is CASSPEHRGDTQYF. In nucleotides, the CDR3 is TGTGCCAGCAGCCCCGAACACAGGGGAGATACGCAGTATTTT. Drawing the rest from reference TRBV13 and TRBJ2-3, the complete variable domain is AAGVIQSPRHLIKEKRETATLKCYPIPRHDTVYWYQQGPGQDPQFLISFYEKMQSDKGSIPDRFSAQQFSDYHSELNMSSLELGDSALYFCASSPEHRGDTQYFGPGTRLTVL.

In this sample, this clonotype turned up a few times. This chain connects TRBV7-2 to TRBJ2-7; 10 nucleotides match TRBD2. The ends lost 1 base at V and 2 bases at J; junction bases unmatched: 5. The CDR3 sequence is 16 residues long. CDR1 and CDR2 (germline): SGHTA, FQGNSA. CDR3 sequence: CASSLGLAGDPYEQYF. The CDR3 nucleotides read TGTGCCAGCAGCTTAGGGCTAGCGGGGGATCCCTACGAGCAGTACTTC.

The rearrangement links TRBV28 to TRBJ2-7; unclear D gene. Germline values: CDR1 MDHEN, CDR2 SYDVKM. Trimming stripped 1 base from V and 2 bases from J, with 12 bases between. The length of the CDR3 is 15 residues. CDR3 sequence (DNA): TGTGCCAGCAGTTTATCTCTCTCGGGTACCTACGAGCAGTACTTC. It specifies CASSLSLSGTYEQYF.

The rearrangement links TRBV27 to TRBJ2-1; D ambiguous. This CDR3 has 15 residues. V was clipped by 3 bases and J by 0 bases, with 9 bases between them. In germline, CDR1 is MNHEY, CDR2 SMNVEV (reference sequence). The chain's CDR3 is CASSLSWSSYNEQFF. In DNA form, the CDR3 reads TGTGCCAGCAGTTTGTCGTGGAGCTCCTACAATGAGCAGTTCTTC.

The chain is built from TRBV6-2 or TRBV6-3 and TRBJ2-1; D gene unclear. From germline, CDR1 is MNHEY and CDR2 SVGEGT. V was shortened by 5 bases and J by 9 bases, with 8 bases between the two germline ends. CDR3 length: 11 amino acids. For the CDR3, the DNA is TGTGCCAGCAGTCCAGGTGGTGAGCAGTTCTTC. Its translation: CASSPGGEQFF.

V usage is TRBV4-1 and J usage is TRBJ2-1, with D hard to call. CDR3 length: 16 residues. Germline loops: CDR1 MGHRA, CDR2 YSYEKL. Between the trimmed V and J ends, which lost 1 base and 0 bases, there was a span of 10 bases. The CDR3 DNA reads as TGCGCCAGCAGCCAAGTGCCTCTTGGCTCCTACAATGAGCAGTTCTTC. As protein: CASSQVPLGSYNEQFF.